Listed below are T cell receptor beta chains from one sample, sequenced in a study of OX40 agonist ivuxolimab in advanced cancers. Clones were read by immunoSEQ multiplex PCR, and TCRdb kept only the in-frame ones, dropping some. The table shows tens of thousands of clones, with more than 75% occurring only once. The material sequenced was CD4+ or CD8+ T cells sorted from blood, taken in a trial of the OX40 agonist ivuxolimab. These receptor sequences come from an adult with an advanced solid tumor such as melanoma, head and neck, liver or kidney cancer. CDR3s include the opening cysteine and the closing phenylalanine or tryptophan. D genes are given only for firm matches. Some rows mark clone size as missing; the rest say once, few, many or name a class of expanded clone.

CDR3 protein	CDR3 DNA	D gene	clone size	V gene	J gene
CASSGTEGNTIYF	TGCGCCAGCAGCGGGACAGAAGGAAACACCATATATTTT	TRBD1	once	TRBV5-1	TRBJ1-3
CASSKIDSEFRGYTF	TGTGCCAGTAGTAAAATCGACAGTGAGTTCAGGGGCTACACCTTC	.	.	TRBV19	TRBJ1-2
CASSGDSYSNQPQHF	TGTGCCAGCAGTGGGGACAGCTATAGCAATCAGCCCCAGCATTTT	TRBD1	.	TRBV2	TRBJ1-5
CASSASRVGLSSSQYF	TGCGCCAGCAGCGCGTCAAGGGTGGGACTATCCTCATCGCAGTACTTC	TRBD2	.	TRBV5-1	TRBJ2-7
CASSPWTDGELFF	TGTGCCAGCAGCCCGTGGACAGACGGGGAGCTGTTTTTT	.	.	TRBV14	TRBJ2-2
CASSLAGGRRPYEQYF	TGTGCCAGCAGCTTGGCCGGGGGCAGGCGCCCCTACGAGCAGTACTTC	.	.	TRBV5-6	TRBJ2-7
CASSRDGSNEKLFF	TGTGCCAGCAGTCGGGACGGATCTAATGAAAAACTGTTTTTT	.	.	TRBV2	TRBJ1-4
CASRDRTGDYGYTF	TGTGCCAGCAGGGACAGGACGGGCGACTATGGCTACACCTTC	TRBD1	once	TRBV7-2	TRBJ1-2
CASSLDSFGTDTQYF	TGCGCCAGCAGCCTGGACAGCTTCGGCACAGATACGCAGTATTTT	.	.	TRBV4-3	TRBJ2-3
CASTHQGAGNQPQHF	TGTGCCAGTACTCACCAGGGGGCGGGCAATCAGCCCCAGCATTTT	TRBD1	.	TRBV19	TRBJ1-5